The 5 T cell receptor beta chains reported below all come from one sample, sequenced in a study of T cell responses to AZD1222 COVID-19 vaccine. Clones were read by immunoSEQ multiplex PCR, and TCRdb kept only the in-frame ones, dropping some. Altogether some 100,000 clones are present, about nine tenths being singletons, with the ten largest covering about 9.4%. This specimen was peripheral blood, taken on day 0 of AZD1222 vaccination. All receptors come from an adult in good health.

This CDR3 is CASSRRGQGHQPQHF. The CDR3 DNA is TGTGCCAGCAGCCGCAGGGGACAGGGCCATCAGCCCCAGCATTTT. The chain couples TRBV27 to TRBJ1-5; 9 nucleotides agree with TRBD1. This CDR3 comprises 15 residues. Germline CDR1 MNHEY, CDR2 SMNVEV (reference sequence). With 6 bases clipped from V and 5 bases from J, the junction kept 8 bases outside the gene matches.

The genes are TRBV28 and TRBJ2-3, with TRBD2 matching 10 bases. Germline assignment: CDR1 MDHEN and CDR2 SYDVKM. J lost 5 bases, V lost 6 bases, and 11 bases had no gene match. CDR3 length: 16 residues. The CDR3 reads CASSFPLAGAVDTQYF. The CDR3 DNA reads as TGTGCCAGCAGCTTTCCCCTAGCGGGAGCGGTAGATACGCAGTATTTT.

This chain uses TRBV6-5 with TRBJ2-7; 9 positions agree with TRBD2. The germline V gene has CDR1 MNHEY and CDR2 SVGAGI. The length of the CDR3 is 16 residues. V gave up 4 bases and J gave up 0 bases; unmatched junction bases: 7. CDR3 protein: CASSSIAGVNSYEQYF. The DNA for the CDR3 is TGTGCCAGCAGTTCTATAGCGGGGGTTAACTCCTACGAGCAGTACTTC.

This chain joins TRBV7-7 and TRBJ2-5, with D perhaps TRBD1 (5 bases). The CDR3 spans 15 residues. Deletions cut 5 bases from V and 7 bases from J, with 20 bases between. From germline, CDR1 is SSHAT and CDR2 FNYEAQ (reference sequence). Here the CDR3 reads CASSPPGSGWGTQYF. In DNA form, the CDR3 reads TGTGCCAGCAGCCCCCCGGGCTCAGGGTGGGGGACCCAGTACTTC.

This chain joins TRBV30 and TRBJ2-3; D is unresolved. Germline CDR1 is GTSNPN and CDR2 is SVGIG (reference sequence). CDR3 length: 14 residues. With 2 bases removed from V and 1 base from J, the gap between germline ends came to 10 bases. Here the CDR3 DNA reads TGTGCCTGGAGTCGCGGCCTTGGCACAGATACGCAGTATTTT. It encodes CAWSRGLGTDTQYF.